Below are 3 T cell receptor beta chains sequenced from a single sample in a study of shared clonotypes between healthy human individuals. Libraries were prepared by immunoSEQ multiplex PCR; TCRdb keeps only in-frame clonotypes and omits some of them. The sample has over a million clones; 98% to 99% are singletons. Material for sequencing was naive CD4+ T cells sorted from blood. Subset defined: CD45RA+ positively selected. The source is a man under 40 in good health.

The CDR3 sequence is CASSGSGRARLERNTGELFF. CDR3 nucleotide sequence: TGTGCCAGCAGCGGTAGCGGGAGGGCCCGTCTAGAAAGGAACACCGGGGAGCTGTTTTTT. The J gene is TRBJ2-2, the V gene TRBV9, with TRBD2 matching 11 bases. With 3 bases clipped from V and 1 base from J, the junction kept 14 bases outside the gene matches. This CDR3 has 20 residues. In germline, CDR1 is SGDLS, CDR2 YYNGEE.

The CDR3 here is CAISPGLAGDTQYF. In DNA form, the CDR3 reads TGTGCCATCAGTCCGGGACTAGCGGGAGATACGCAGTATTTT. The chain couples TRBV10-3 to TRBJ2-3; 12 bases fit TRBD2. This CDR3 has 14 residues. The V segment lost 5 bases and the J segment 5 bases; nucleotides outside the gene matches: 2. In germline, CDR1 is ENHRY, CDR2 SYGVKD.

The CDR3 loop is CASSFLAGVSGQYF. For the CDR3, the DNA is TGTGCCAGCAGCTTTCTAGCGGGGGTCTCCGGGCAGTACTTC. The rearrangement links TRBV7-2 to TRBJ2-7, with TRBD2 matching over 10 bases. Germline V CDR1 and CDR2: SGHTA, FQGNSA. The V gene end was trimmed by 3 bases and the J gene end by 9 bases; junction bases not matched to a gene: 8. The length of the CDR3 is 14 residues.